The rows below give T cell receptor beta chains drawn from one sample of a study of T-cell reconstitution after alpha-beta-depleted transplantation in children. One entry per CDR3 protein results from TCRdb running MiXCR on the PCR reads. The top ten clones hold roughly 30% of a sample with about 980,000 distinct CDR3 sequences, about 29% of them seen once. Sequences were derived from PBMCs, mostly from graft donor cells, sampled 360 days after TCRalphabeta/CD19-depleted stem cell transplant. Source of these receptors: a boy under three years old who had a stem cell transplant for SCID, so the T cells may come from the graft donor. The CDR3 runs from the conserved cysteine through the conserved F or W. A D gene is named only where the DNA matches it firmly. Only part of the rows carry a size: once, few, many, or a class if the clone is expanded.

j_gene: TRBJ1-1
abundance: .
v_gene: TRBV20-1
d_gene: .
CDR3nt: TGCAGTCCCAAGGGGGGGATGAACACTGAAGCTTTCTTT
CDR3aa: CSPKGGMNTEAFF

j_gene: TRBJ2-4
abundance: many
v_gene: TRBV5-6
d_gene: .
CDR3nt: TGTGCCAGCAGCCCCCTCGGAGTAGCCAAAAACATTCAGTACTTC
CDR3aa: CASSPLGVAKNIQYF

j_gene: TRBJ2-7
abundance: few
v_gene: TRBV7-8
d_gene: TRBD1
CDR3nt: TGTGCCAGCAGCTTGTGGGCAGGGGGCCGAATTATCTCCTACGAGCAGTACTTC
CDR3aa: CASSLWAGGRIISYEQYF

j_gene: TRBJ2-7
abundance: .
v_gene: TRBV9
d_gene: .
CDR3nt: TGTGCCAGCAGCGTTGGTTTGGCTAGCTCCTACGAGCAGTACTTC
CDR3aa: CASSVGLASSYEQYF

j_gene: TRBJ2-7
abundance: .
v_gene: TRBV12-3/TRBV12-4
d_gene: .
CDR3nt: TGTGCCAGCAGTTTTAACAGGGGAGGGTTCGAGCAGTACTTC
CDR3aa: CASSFNRGGFEQYF

j_gene: TRBJ2-1
abundance: .
v_gene: TRBV29-1
d_gene: TRBD1
CDR3nt: TGCAGCGTAATTGACAGGGCCCACTACAATGAGCAGTTCTTC
CDR3aa: CSVIDRAHYNEQFF

j_gene: TRBJ2-5
abundance: .
v_gene: TRBV29-1
d_gene: .
CDR3nt: TGCAGCGTTCCGGGGCCCCAAGAGACCCAGTACTTC
CDR3aa: CSVPGPQETQYF

j_gene: TRBJ2-1
abundance: .
v_gene: TRBV4-1
d_gene: .
CDR3nt: TGCGCCAGCAGCCCCCGGCTCACTAATGAGCAGTTCTTC
CDR3aa: CASSPRLTNEQFF

j_gene: TRBJ1-1
abundance: many
v_gene: TRBV3-1
d_gene: .
CDR3nt: TGTGCCAGCAGCCAAGATGTGGGCCACTGGAACACTGAAGCTTTCTTT
CDR3aa: CASSQDVGHWNTEAFF

j_gene: TRBJ1-2
abundance: .
v_gene: TRBV28
d_gene: TRBD1
CDR3nt: TGTGCCAGCAGTTCGCTACAGGGGGCAAGAGGCTACACCTTC
CDR3aa: CASSSLQGARGYTF

j_gene: TRBJ1-5
abundance: .
v_gene: TRBV2
d_gene: TRBD1
CDR3nt: TGTGCCAGCAGTGAGCAGGGGGTTATGAATCAGCCCCAGCATTTT
CDR3aa: CASSEQGVMNQPQHF

j_gene: TRBJ2-3
abundance: .
v_gene: TRBV9
d_gene: TRBD1
CDR3nt: TGTGCCAGCAGCGCGACGACAGGGGCAGGGGATACGCAGTATTTT
CDR3aa: CASSATTGAGDTQYF

j_gene: TRBJ2-1
abundance: few
v_gene: TRBV29-1
d_gene: .
CDR3nt: TGCAGCGTTGATGGCAGGGTAAATGAGCAGTTCTTC
CDR3aa: CSVDGRVNEQFF

j_gene: TRBJ2-3
abundance: .
v_gene: TRBV7-2
d_gene: TRBD2
CDR3nt: TGTGCCAGCAGCTTAGACGCGGTAGCGGGAAGCACAGATACGCAGTATTTT
CDR3aa: CASSLDAVAGSTDTQYF

j_gene: TRBJ2-5
abundance: .
v_gene: TRBV4-1
d_gene: .
CDR3nt: TGCGCCAGCAGCCAAGGAGGGGTAGGGGGGGCGGAGACCCAGTACTTC
CDR3aa: CASSQGGVGGAETQYF

j_gene: TRBJ2-3
abundance: .
v_gene: TRBV5-1
d_gene: TRBD2
CDR3nt: TGCGCCAGCACTAGCGGGGGAATCACAGATACGCAGTATTTT
CDR3aa: CASTSGGITDTQYF

j_gene: TRBJ2-1
abundance: .
v_gene: TRBV12-5
d_gene: .
CDR3nt: TGTGCTAGTGGTTTGGGGTTATCCTACAATGAGCAGTTCTTC
CDR3aa: CASGLGLSYNEQFF

j_gene: TRBJ1-4
abundance: .
v_gene: TRBV4-1
d_gene: .
CDR3nt: TGCGCCAGCAGCCTCGGTTGGGGCCAACTTAATGAAAAACTGTTTTTT
CDR3aa: CASSLGWGQLNEKLFF

j_gene: TRBJ2-7
abundance: .
v_gene: TRBV20-1
d_gene: .
CDR3nt: TGCAGTGCTAGAGATTTCGACGAGCAGTACTTC
CDR3aa: CSARDFDEQYF

j_gene: TRBJ2-3
abundance: .
v_gene: TRBV20-1
d_gene: .
CDR3nt: TGCAGTGCTAGGGGGGGAGCAGGAAACACAGATACGCAGTATTTT
CDR3aa: CSARGGAGNTDTQYF

j_gene: TRBJ2-2
abundance: few
v_gene: TRBV10-3
d_gene: TRBD2
CDR3nt: TGTGCCATCAGCGCTAGCGGGGGGGCTACCACCGGGGAGCTGTTTTTT
CDR3aa: CAISASGGATTGELFF

j_gene: TRBJ2-3
abundance: .
v_gene: TRBV12-3/TRBV12-4
d_gene: TRBD2
CDR3nt: TGTGCCAGCAGTTTACCCCGACTAGCGGGGGGGGTGGATACGCAGTATTTT
CDR3aa: CASSLPRLAGGVDTQYF

j_gene: TRBJ2-7
abundance: few
v_gene: TRBV29-1
d_gene: .
CDR3nt: TGCAGCGTTGTCGGGGTCCCAAGCGACGAGCAGTACTTC
CDR3aa: CSVVGVPSDEQYF

j_gene: TRBJ1-4
abundance: .
v_gene: TRBV11-1
d_gene: .
CDR3nt: TGTGCCAGCAGCTTAGACAGAGACTATGCAACTAATGAAAAACTGTTTTTT
CDR3aa: CASSLDRDYATNEKLFF

j_gene: TRBJ2-3
abundance: .
v_gene: TRBV7-9
d_gene: .
CDR3nt: TGTGCCAGCAGCTTTGGAGGGGGGGAAGATACGCAGTATTTT
CDR3aa: CASSFGGGEDTQYF

j_gene: TRBJ2-7
abundance: .
v_gene: TRBV25-1
d_gene: TRBD1
CDR3nt: TGTGCCAGCAGTACAGGGGTTGCCTACGAGCAGTACTTC
CDR3aa: CASSTGVAYEQYF

j_gene: TRBJ2-3
abundance: .
v_gene: TRBV7-9
d_gene: .
CDR3nt: TGTGCCAGCAGCCGGTCGACAGGCACCACAGATACGCAGTATTTT
CDR3aa: CASSRSTGTTDTQYF

j_gene: TRBJ2-1
abundance: few
v_gene: TRBV12-3/TRBV12-4
d_gene: TRBD2
CDR3nt: TGTGCCAGCAGTTTGACGAGCGGGGGCCTCTACAATGAGCAGTTCTTC
CDR3aa: CASSLTSGGLYNEQFF

j_gene: TRBJ2-7
abundance: few
v_gene: TRBV12-3/TRBV12-4
d_gene: .
CDR3nt: TGTGCTAGCAGTTTCCGGCCGTACTCCTACGAGCAGTACTTC
CDR3aa: CASSFRPYSYEQYF

j_gene: TRBJ2-7
abundance: many
v_gene: TRBV28
d_gene: .
CDR3nt: TGTGCCAGCAGGGGAATTTCCTACGAGCAGTACTTC
CDR3aa: CASRGISYEQYF

j_gene: TRBJ2-2
abundance: few
v_gene: TRBV5-1
d_gene: .
CDR3nt: TGCGCCAGCAGCTTGGCGAAGAGCAACGGGGAGCTGTTTTTT
CDR3aa: CASSLAKSNGELFF

j_gene: TRBJ1-2
abundance: many
v_gene: TRBV14
d_gene: .
CDR3nt: TGTGCCAGCAGCCAAGGTGGGGGCTACACCTTC
CDR3aa: CASSQGGGYTF

j_gene: TRBJ2-3
abundance: .
v_gene: TRBV3-1
d_gene: .
CDR3nt: TGTGCCAGCAGCCAAGATTGGGGTGTGGATACGCAGTATTTT
CDR3aa: CASSQDWGVDTQYF

j_gene: TRBJ2-7
abundance: .
v_gene: TRBV4-1
d_gene: .
CDR3nt: TGCGCCAGCAGCCTTAACCCAAGGAACGAGCAGTACTTC
CDR3aa: CASSLNPRNEQYF

j_gene: TRBJ1-2
abundance: .
v_gene: TRBV20-1
d_gene: .
CDR3nt: TGCAGTGCTAGTCAACCTAACTATGGCTACACCTTC
CDR3aa: CSASQPNYGYTF

j_gene: TRBJ1-2
abundance: .
v_gene: TRBV5-5
d_gene: .
CDR3nt: TGTGCCAGCAGCCGACGGGAGAACTATGGCTACACCTTC
CDR3aa: CASSRRENYGYTF

j_gene: TRBJ1-1
abundance: few
v_gene: TRBV18
d_gene: .
CDR3nt: TGTGCCAGCTCACCTCTTGCCAGGACGGGGAACACTGAAGCTTTCTTT
CDR3aa: CASSPLARTGNTEAFF

j_gene: TRBJ2-7
abundance: .
v_gene: TRBV6-5
d_gene: TRBD1
CDR3nt: TGTGCCAGCAGTTCGGGACAGGGGGCTCGGGAGCAGTACTTC
CDR3aa: CASSSGQGAREQYF

j_gene: TRBJ2-7
abundance: .
v_gene: TRBV11-2
d_gene: TRBD1
CDR3nt: TGTGCCAGCAGCTCGGACAGGGTAAAATACTCTTACGAGCAGTACTTC
CDR3aa: CASSSDRVKYSYEQYF

j_gene: TRBJ2-1
abundance: .
v_gene: TRBV5-1
d_gene: TRBD2
CDR3nt: TGCGCCAGCAGCTTCCTCCAGCGGGAAGACAATGAGCAGTTCTTC
CDR3aa: CASSFLQREDNEQFF

j_gene: TRBJ1-1
abundance: .
v_gene: TRBV3-1
d_gene: .
CDR3nt: TGTGCCAGCAGCCAAGGTGGGGGGCCCCTAATGAACACTGAAGCTTTCTTT
CDR3aa: CASSQGGGPLMNTEAFF

j_gene: TRBJ2-3
abundance: .
v_gene: TRBV5-1
d_gene: .
CDR3nt: TGCGCCAGCAGCTGGGACATTACAGATACGCAGTATTTT
CDR3aa: CASSWDITDTQYF

j_gene: TRBJ2-7
abundance: once
v_gene: TRBV5-1
d_gene: .
CDR3nt: TGCGCCAGCGGGATTTTAGACAGGACCTACGAGCAGTACTTC
CDR3aa: CASGILDRTYEQYF

j_gene: TRBJ2-4
abundance: .
v_gene: TRBV27
d_gene: TRBD1
CDR3nt: TGTGCCAGCAGCCCAATGGGAGATTGGGACAGGGGGCGCAGAAACATTCAGTACTTC
CDR3aa: CASSPMGDWDRGRRNIQYF

j_gene: TRBJ2-2
abundance: .
v_gene: TRBV7-9
d_gene: .
CDR3nt: TGTGCCAGCAGCCTGGGGCAGGCGGCGAACACCGGGGAGCTGTTTTTT
CDR3aa: CASSLGQAANTGELFF

j_gene: TRBJ2-2
abundance: .
v_gene: TRBV27
d_gene: .
CDR3nt: TGTGCCAGCAGTTTGAGGCCAGGGCTTGGCGGGGAGCTGTTTTTT
CDR3aa: CASSLRPGLGGELFF

j_gene: TRBJ2-7
abundance: .
v_gene: TRBV4-1
d_gene: TRBD2
CDR3nt: TGCGCCAGCAGCCAAGATCCTATCAAGACTAGCACATCCTACGAGCAGTACTTC
CDR3aa: CASSQDPIKTSTSYEQYF

j_gene: TRBJ1-4
abundance: few
v_gene: TRBV10-3
d_gene: .
CDR3nt: TGTGCCATCAGTGATACAGGGAAGGGCCATGAAAAACTGTTTTTT
CDR3aa: CAISDTGKGHEKLFF

j_gene: TRBJ2-5
abundance: .
v_gene: TRBV29-1
d_gene: .
CDR3nt: TGCAGCGTTGTAGGGACCCTAGAGACCCAGTACTTC
CDR3aa: CSVVGTLETQYF

j_gene: TRBJ2-7
abundance: .
v_gene: TRBV12-3/TRBV12-4
d_gene: .
CDR3nt: TGTGCCAGCAGTTTATGGATGAGGAGACAGCCTTACGAGCAGTACTTC
CDR3aa: CASSLWMRRQPYEQYF

j_gene: TRBJ2-2
abundance: .
v_gene: TRBV4-3
d_gene: .
CDR3nt: TGCGCCAGCTCTGACGAGAACACCGGGGAGCTGTTTTTT
CDR3aa: CASSDENTGELFF

j_gene: TRBJ2-2
abundance: .
v_gene: TRBV7-2
d_gene: .
CDR3nt: TGTGCCAGCAGCTGGCCCATAAACACCGGGGAGCTGTTTTTT
CDR3aa: CASSWPINTGELFF

j_gene: TRBJ1-4
abundance: few
v_gene: TRBV6-1
d_gene: TRBD1
CDR3nt: TGTGCCAGCAGCATTACAGGACAGGGTGGTGAAAAACTGTTTTTT
CDR3aa: CASSITGQGGEKLFF

j_gene: TRBJ2-7
abundance: few
v_gene: TRBV2
d_gene: .
CDR3nt: TGTGCCAGCAAGATGAACGGGGGCTACGAGCAGTACTTC
CDR3aa: CASKMNGGYEQYF

j_gene: TRBJ2-7
abundance: .
v_gene: TRBV25-1
d_gene: .
CDR3nt: TGTGCCAGCAGTGAACGCCTCCGACAGGTACCCGTTCACTACGAGCAGTACTTC
CDR3aa: CASSERLRQVPVHYEQYF

j_gene: TRBJ2-3
abundance: .
v_gene: TRBV4-1
d_gene: .
CDR3nt: TGCGCCAGCAGCCCTAGAGGGTGGGATGAAACAGATACGCAGTATTTT
CDR3aa: CASSPRGWDETDTQYF

j_gene: TRBJ1-5
abundance: .
v_gene: TRBV12-3/TRBV12-4
d_gene: .
CDR3nt: TGTGCCAGCAGGGGGGGGGGACTCCCTTTTAATCAGCCCCAGCATTTT
CDR3aa: CASRGGGLPFNQPQHF